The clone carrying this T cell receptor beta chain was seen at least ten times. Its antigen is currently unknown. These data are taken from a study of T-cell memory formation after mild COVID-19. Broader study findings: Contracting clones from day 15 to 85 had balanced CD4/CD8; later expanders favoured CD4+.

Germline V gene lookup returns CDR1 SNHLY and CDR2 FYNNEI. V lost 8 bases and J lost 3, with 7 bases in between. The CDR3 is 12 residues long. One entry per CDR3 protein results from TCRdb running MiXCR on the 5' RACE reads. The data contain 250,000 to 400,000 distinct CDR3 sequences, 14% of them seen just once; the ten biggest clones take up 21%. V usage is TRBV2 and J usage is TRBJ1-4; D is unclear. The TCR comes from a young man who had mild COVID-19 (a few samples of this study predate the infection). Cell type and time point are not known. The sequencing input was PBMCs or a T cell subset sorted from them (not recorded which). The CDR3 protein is CASAGANEKLFF. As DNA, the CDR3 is TGTGCCAGCGCTGGGGCTAATGAAAAACTGTTTTTT.